This T cell receptor beta chain was found in a study of T cell responses to AZD1222 COVID-19 vaccine. Details on this clone: Its antigen is still unknown.

Produced via immunoSEQ multiplex PCR; TCRdb's table is partial and in-frame only. The sample includes about 63,000 clones, approximately 83% of them seen just once. The CDR3 spans 13 residues. Trimming took 6 bases from V and 4 from J, leaving 10 bases between them. Findings of the study overall: As reported, nearly half of all spike-specific TCRs target variant regions that are unmutated.

V usage is TRBV12-3 or TRBV12-4 and J usage is TRBJ1-3, with D unresolved. The origin of this receptor is an adult in good health. The source material was peripheral blood, sampled on day 0 of AZD1222 vaccination. The CDR3 nucleotides read TGTGCCAGCAGCCTGAACCCGGGAAACACCATATATTTT. Its protein is CASSLNPGNTIYF.